Listed below are T cell receptor beta chains from one sample, sequenced in a study of T-cell memory formation after mild COVID-19. TCRdb re-called the 5' RACE reads through MiXCR, storing one row per CDR3 protein. The sample has around 150,000 distinct CDR3 sequences; about 28% are singletons. The source material was PBMCs or a T cell subset sorted from them (not recorded which). These receptors were taken from an adult woman who had mild COVID-19 (a few samples of this study predate the infection). Cell type and time point are not known. CDR3s include the opening cysteine and the closing phenylalanine or tryptophan. The order of the fields is J gene, clone size, V gene, CDR3 protein. Not every row has a clone size; where given, it reads once, few, many or a size class.

j_gene: TRBJ1-1
abundance: .
v_gene: TRBV7-7
CDR3aa: CASSPRLGQGLTEAFF

j_gene: TRBJ2-1
abundance: .
v_gene: TRBV20-1
CDR3aa: CSAVSGGAGNEQFF

j_gene: TRBJ1-1
abundance: .
v_gene: TRBV27
CDR3aa: CASSTGRGTEAFF

j_gene: TRBJ1-3
abundance: .
v_gene: TRBV30
CDR3aa: CAWSVRDRGPGNTIYF

j_gene: TRBJ1-2
abundance: .
v_gene: TRBV29-1
CDR3aa: CSVQGAWGGYTF

j_gene: TRBJ2-3
abundance: .
v_gene: TRBV7-2
CDR3aa: CASTTGLAGEYWQYF

j_gene: TRBJ2-7
abundance: few
v_gene: TRBV7-9
CDR3aa: CASRGTSDEQYF

j_gene: TRBJ1-2
abundance: .
v_gene: TRBV12-3/TRBV12-4
CDR3aa: CASRPTGANGYTF

j_gene: TRBJ2-6
abundance: few
v_gene: TRBV9
CDR3aa: CASSGTTGVSGANVLTF

j_gene: TRBJ2-7
abundance: .
v_gene: TRBV30
CDR3aa: CAWSDGASYEQYF

j_gene: TRBJ2-4
abundance: .
v_gene: TRBV12-3/TRBV12-4
CDR3aa: CASRGAKNIQYF

j_gene: TRBJ2-7
abundance: few
v_gene: TRBV11-2
CDR3aa: CASSPTMGQYF

j_gene: TRBJ2-5
abundance: .
v_gene: TRBV3-1
CDR3aa: CASSRVQSGLQETQYF

j_gene: TRBJ2-7
abundance: few
v_gene: TRBV25-1
CDR3aa: CASSETGGSYEQYF

j_gene: TRBJ1-2
abundance: .
v_gene: TRBV6-5
CDR3aa: CASSYNRGPGYGYTF

j_gene: TRBJ2-3
abundance: .
v_gene: TRBV5-1
CDR3aa: CASSLAGTSGGTDTQYF

j_gene: TRBJ1-2
abundance: .
v_gene: TRBV5-1
CDR3aa: CASSFETGSYGYTF

j_gene: TRBJ2-7
abundance: .
v_gene: TRBV6-5
CDR3aa: CASSYRAGDYEQYF

j_gene: TRBJ1-1
abundance: .
v_gene: TRBV29-1
CDR3aa: CSVSEAGNTEAFF

j_gene: TRBJ2-3
abundance: few
v_gene: TRBV4-1
CDR3aa: CASSQEGSGEWTDTQYF

j_gene: TRBJ2-7
abundance: few
v_gene: TRBV3-1
CDR3aa: CASSQLPPGLLSYEQYF

j_gene: TRBJ2-3
abundance: few
v_gene: TRBV18
CDR3aa: CASSPGLEDTQYF

j_gene: TRBJ2-7
abundance: few
v_gene: TRBV7-8
CDR3aa: CASSNRDRLYEQYF

j_gene: TRBJ1-1
abundance: .
v_gene: TRBV5-1
CDR3aa: CASSQKQGGAEAFF

j_gene: TRBJ1-6
abundance: .
v_gene: TRBV7-8
CDR3aa: CASSLVQGTGPSDSPLHF

j_gene: TRBJ2-7
abundance: few
v_gene: TRBV7-9
CDR3aa: CASSPETGFSEQYF

j_gene: TRBJ1-1
abundance: many
v_gene: TRBV7-9
CDR3aa: CASSTQLGNTEAFF

j_gene: TRBJ2-5
abundance: .
v_gene: TRBV18
CDR3aa: CASSPPTQQETQYF

j_gene: TRBJ2-1
abundance: .
v_gene: TRBV2
CDR3aa: CASSDRGDEQFF

j_gene: TRBJ2-5
abundance: once
v_gene: TRBV9
CDR3aa: CASKPSRARETQYF

j_gene: TRBJ2-7
abundance: .
v_gene: TRBV5-1
CDR3aa: CASSIGTVDTYEQYF

j_gene: TRBJ2-7
abundance: few
v_gene: TRBV7-9
CDR3aa: CASSGRGFNEQYF

j_gene: TRBJ2-3
abundance: few
v_gene: TRBV6-5
CDR3aa: CASSLQGRGTDTQYF

j_gene: TRBJ2-3
abundance: few
v_gene: TRBV7-9
CDR3aa: CASSLIFGMREESDTQYF

j_gene: TRBJ2-2
abundance: .
v_gene: TRBV4-1
CDR3aa: CASSQQRGASRELFF

j_gene: TRBJ1-5
abundance: .
v_gene: TRBV7-9
CDR3aa: CASSYDRDQPQHF

j_gene: TRBJ1-4
abundance: .
v_gene: TRBV18
CDR3aa: CASSPRTATGGKLFF

j_gene: TRBJ1-4
abundance: few
v_gene: TRBV7-2
CDR3aa: CASSPPDSLNEKLFF